This TCR beta chain was captured in a study of Graves' ophthalmopathy and Graves' hyperthyroidism. Points from the study as a whole: Discrimination between ophthalmopathy and stable hyperthyroidism by a 13-signature model showed about 88% sensitivity and about 80% specificity. Most thyroid clonotypes with frequency above 0.001 were detected in blood too.

TCR beta CDR3 regions were amplified from RNA transcripts. After a first-round RT-PCR with HTBI primers, a second-round multiplex PCR was run. TCRdb re-derived calls from the multiplex PCR reads in MiXCR, one entry per CDR3 protein. This sample has about 210,000 distinct CDR3 sequences, with around 28% found just once. V lost 5 bases, J lost 4 bases, and 18 bases lay in between. The CDR3 runs to 14 residues. Germline CDR1 reads SQVTM; CDR2 reads ANQGSEA. Moderately to severely active ophthalmopathy under 3 months, CAS at least 3, NOSPECS at least 4. This clonotype was seen at least ten times. Its target is not known.

This clonotype was sampled from a man aged 50 to 60 with Graves' ophthalmopathy. J is TRBJ2-7 and V is TRBV29-1; D is uncertain. Sequenced input: peripheral blood. CDR3 sequence reads: CSVRSPGPPYEQYF. CDR3 nucleotide sequence: TGCAGCGTTCGGTCGCCGGGCCCCCCTTACGAGCAGTACTTC.